The 20 T cell receptor beta chains presented below share a single source sample, sequenced in a study of CD8+ T cells in alopecia areata. Sequencing relied on a cDNA template that was reverse transcribed from extracted RNA. TCRdb's copy holds only in-frame clones and misses some; the assay was immunoSEQ multiplex PCR. The repertoire consists of 210,000 or so clones, with approximately 72% occurring once and the leading ten covering over 1%. Treatment in this sample: oral pan-JAK inhibitor, 5-10 mg twice daily. Sequencing was performed on CD4+ T cells sorted from blood, taken around week 44, from a patient treated with tofacitinib. The receptors derive from a human donor with alopecia areata.

The chain uses TRBV4-2 and TRBJ2-7; TRBD2 agrees at 7 bases. With V trimmed by 0 bases and J by 7 bases, 3 bases remained unmatched. There are 13 residues in the CDR3. The germline V gene has CDR1 LGHNA and CDR2 YNFKEQ. The CDR3 region is CASSQDLGREQYF. The CDR3 DNA follows: TGTGCCAGCAGCCAAGATCTCGGGAGGGAGCAGTACTTC.

This rearrangement joins TRBV9 to TRBJ2-5; TRBD2 matches 9 bases. Germline V gene sequence: CDR1 SGDLS, CDR2 YYNGEE. There are 15 residues in the CDR3. Trimming removed 0 bases from V and 5 bases from J; junction bases left unmatched: 5. This CDR3 is CASSVDSGGKETQYF. The CDR3 region has the DNA TGTGCCAGCAGCGTAGATAGCGGGGGTAAGGAGACCCAGTACTTC.

The rearrangement joins TRBV7-2 to TRBJ2-2; D unresolved. This CDR3 comprises 14 residues. Trimming took 0 bases from V and 4 from J, leaving 6 bases between them. Germline V gives CDR1 SGHTA, CDR2 FQGNSA. The CDR3 reads CASSLAGVTGELFF. The DNA for the CDR3 is TGTGCCAGCAGCTTAGCAGGAGTCACCGGGGAGCTGTTTTTT.

This clone appeared a few times. This chain links TRBV29-1 with TRBJ1-2, with a tentative D call TRBD1 (5 bases). Germline V gene data show CDR1 as SQVTM and CDR2 as ANQGSEA. This CDR3 region has 14 residues. Trimming took 4 bases from V and 0 from J, leaving 12 bases between them. CDR3 loop: CSVATSTANYGYTF. The CDR3 region has the DNA TGCAGCGTTGCTACCTCGACAGCTAACTATGGCTACACCTTC.

This sequence joins TRBV5-1 and TRBJ2-3; the match to TRBD2 covers 8 bases. Germline CDR1 and CDR2: SGHRS and YFSETQ. The CDR3 length is 15 residues. V was clipped by 4 bases and J by 2 bases; unmatched bases: 6. The CDR3 DNA reads TGCGCCAGCAGCGGGGGGACTAGAGTCACAGATACGCAGTATTTT. It yields the protein CASSGGTRVTDTQYF.

The rearrangement links TRBV4-2 to TRBJ2-2; D is unclear. V lost 0 bases and J 5 bases, leaving 13 bases between the germline ends. CDR3 length equals 16 residues. Germline CDR1 LGHNA, CDR2 YNFKEQ. DNA for the CDR3: TGTGCCAGCAGCCAAGATTTGGGGTTCGGGACCGGGGAGCTGTTTTTT. Residues: CASSQDLGFGTGELFF.

The chain uses TRBV7-9 and TRBJ1-5; D unclear. In germline, CDR1 is SEHNR, CDR2 FQNEAQ (reference sequence). The CDR3 spans 12 residues. V lost 1 base, J lost 5 bases, and 3 bases lay in between. The CDR3 nucleotides read TGTGCCAGCAGCTTAGATTATCAGCCCCAGCATTTT. It is translated as CASSLDYQPQHF.

This sequence joins TRBV27 and TRBJ1-1, with 7 bases aligning to TRBD1. V trimming: 6 bases; J trimming: 2 bases; junction bases outside the gene matches: 6. The CDR3 spans 14 residues. Germline V gives CDR1 MNHEY, CDR2 SMNVEV (reference sequence). In DNA form, the CDR3 reads TGTGCCAGCAGATACCGGGACAGAAACACTGAAGCTTTCTTT. This codes for CASRYRDRNTEAFF.

The table lists this clone with a count of one. This chain links TRBV5-6 with TRBJ2-5; D is perhaps TRBD2 (6 bases). Trimming took 5 bases from V and 4 from J, leaving 18 bases between them. This CDR3 contains 15 residues. Germline V CDR1 and CDR2: SGHDT, YYEEEE. The CDR3 DNA sequence: TGTGCCAGCAGTTATCTAGCGAGCGACCCAGAGACCCAGTACTTC. Amino acid sequence: CASSYLASDPETQYF.

The rearrangement joins TRBV2 to TRBJ1-1; perhaps TRBD1 as D (6 bases). V lost 2 bases and J lost 7, with 8 bases in between. From germline, CDR1 is SNHLY and CDR2 FYNNEI. The length of the CDR3 is 12 residues. CDR3 in DNA: TGTGCCAGCAGTGAAAGGACAGTTGAAGCTTTCTTT. Translated, it gives CASSERTVEAFF.

The rearrangement uses TRBV30 and TRBJ2-3; 7 nucleotides line up with TRBD1. V was pared by 2 bases and J by 0 bases, with 2 bases of the junction left unmatched. Germline V gene data show CDR1 as GTSNPN and CDR2 as SVGIG (reference sequence). The CDR3 has 14 amino acids. Written as DNA, the CDR3 is TGTGCCTGGAGTAGGGGACAGAGCACAGATACGCAGTATTTT. Encoded protein: CAWSRGQSTDTQYF.

The genes are TRBV9 and TRBJ1-1; D is ambiguous. Trimming took 4 bases from V and 4 from J, leaving 11 bases between them. Germline V gene lookup returns CDR1 SGDLS and CDR2 YYNGEE. The CDR3 length is 13 residues. Written as DNA, the CDR3 is TGTGCCAGCAGCCCGGCCGGGAGCACTGAAGCTTTCTTT. Its protein product is CASSPAGSTEAFF.

J is TRBJ1-1 and V is TRBV14; 7 nucleotides line up with TRBD1. The CDR3 consists of 13 residues. V lost 8 bases to trimming and J lost 2 bases; unmatched junction nucleotides: 5. Germline-derived CDR1 and CDR2 are SGHDN and FVKESK. This CDR3 is CASRTGVNTEAFF. The CDR3 DNA sequence: TGTGCCAGCCGAACAGGGGTCAACACTGAAGCTTTCTTT.

The chain carries TRBV11-2 and TRBJ2-6; D gene unclear. V lost 5 bases and J 4 bases, leaving 9 bases between the germline ends. This CDR3 has 14 residues. Per germline, CDR1 SGHAT and CDR2 FQNNGV. The DNA for the CDR3 is TGTGCCAGCAGCGGGCAGGAAGGGGCCAACGTCCTGACTTTC. It yields the protein CASSGQEGANVLTF.

The V call is TRBV15, the J call TRBJ1-2; D uncertain. V was cut by 0 bases and J by 0 bases, with 11 bases left in between. Germline CDR1 and CDR2: LNHNV and YYDKDF (reference sequence). The length of the CDR3 is 16 residues. CDR3 sequence: CATSRDGSPTNYGYTF. Here the CDR3 DNA reads TGTGCCACCAGCAGAGATGGCTCCCCTACTAACTATGGCTACACCTTC.

This clone was seen only a few times. This chain connects TRBV11-2 to TRBJ2-3; D not certain. The CDR3 totals 13 residues. The V and J ends lost 5 bases and 2 bases respectively, with 8 bases between them. From germline, CDR1 is SGHAT and CDR2 FQNNGV. The CDR3 DNA sequence: TGTGCCAGCAGCCCCCCGTACACAGATACGCAGTATTTT. Translation: CASSPPYTDTQYF.

The chain carries TRBV18 and TRBJ2-7, with 11 bases fitting TRBD1. V was clipped by 0 bases and J by 6 bases; unmatched bases: 7. CDR1 and CDR2 (germline): KGHSH, LQKENI. The CDR3 extends over 16 amino acids. The CDR3 sequence: CASSPPRGQGDSEQYF. CDR3 nucleotides: TGTGCCAGCTCACCACCGAGGGGACAGGGGGATTCCGAGCAGTACTTC. The full variable domain, with the rest looked up from reference TRBV18 and TRBJ2-7, is NAGVMQNPRHLVRRRGQEARLRCSPMKGHSHVYWYRQLPEEGLKFMVYLQKENIIDESGMPKERFSAEFPKEGPSILRIQQVVRGDSAAYFCASSPPRGQGDSEQYFGPGTRLTVT.

CDR3 coding DNA: TGCAGCGTTGGGGATATGAACACTGAAGCTTTCTTT. It is translated as CSVGDMNTEAFF. The chain is built from TRBV29-1 and TRBJ1-1; no definite D call. V lost 4 bases and J 0 bases, leaving 6 bases between the germline ends. The CDR3 runs 12 residues. Looked up from germline, CDR1 is SQVTM and CDR2 is ANQGSEA.

A few counts support this clone. The chain links TRBV11-2 to TRBJ2-5, with 10 nucleotides matching TRBD2. J gave up 7 bases and V 5 bases, and 10 bases lay outside the gene matches. The CDR3 is 15 residues long. The germline V gene has CDR1 SGHAT and CDR2 FQNNGV. Here the CDR3 reads CASSALGTSVGTQYF. CDR3 nucleotide sequence: TGTGCCAGCAGCGCCCTCGGGACTAGCGTAGGGACCCAGTACTTC.

In its sample, this clone was seen a few times. The rearrangement joins TRBV11-2 to TRBJ2-2; 9 bases fit TRBD2. With 6 bases clipped from V and 7 bases from J, the junction kept 6 bases outside the gene matches. The CDR3 is 14 amino acids. Germline lookup yields CDR1 SGHAT and CDR2 FQNNGV. The DNA for the CDR3 is TGTGCCAGCAGGACTAGCGGTATCGGCGGGGAGCTGTTTTTT. It codes for CASRTSGIGGELFF.